The 12 T cell receptor beta chains reported below all come from one sample, sequenced in a study of T cells in Graves' hyperthyroidism and ophthalmopathy. Regions amplified from RNA transcripts were the TCR beta CDR3 regions. HTBI primers were employed in a first-round RT-PCR of the TCR CDR3. TCRdb called the multiplex PCR reads again in MiXCR, with one record for every CDR3 protein. The top ten clones hold around 4.5% of a sample with approximately 600,000 distinct CDR3 sequences, approximately 15% of them seen once. Sequenced input: blood. All receptors come from a woman in her 40s with Graves' ophthalmopathy.

This chain joins TRBV7-4 and TRBJ2-2, with TRBD2 matching over 8 bases. This CDR3 region has 22 residues. V was pared by 0 bases and J by 1 base, with 19 bases of the junction left unmatched. Germline assignment: CDR1 SGHVT and CDR2 SQSDAQ. The chain's CDR3 is CASSLAIYSAGVLLRNTGELFF. CDR3 bases: TGTGCCAGCAGCTTAGCGATATATTCAGCGGGAGTGTTATTAAGGAACACCGGGGAGCTGTTTTTT.

The table lists this clonotype with many counts. This chain joins TRBV20-1 and TRBJ2-5; D possibly corresponds to TRBD1 (6 bases). The CDR3 runs to 15 residues. The germline V gene has CDR1 DFQATT and CDR2 SNEGSKA (reference sequence). The V end lost 2 bases, the J end lost 0 bases, and 13 bases lay between the germline ends. This CDR3 reads CSARTGRTDQETQYF. CDR3 coding DNA: TGCAGTGCTAGAACCGGGCGGACAGACCAAGAGACCCAGTACTTC.

This clonotype was observed at least ten times. The rearrangement links TRBV28 to TRBJ2-7, with 8 bases fitting TRBD2. Trimming at V came to 6 bases and at J to 0 bases, leaving 7 bases not matched to a gene. CDR1 is MDHEN, CDR2 SYDVKM, per germline. The CDR3 covers 15 residues. The CDR3 is CASSRYTSGSYEQYF. CDR3 in DNA: TGTGCCAGCAGCCGCTATACTAGCGGCTCCTACGAGCAGTACTTC. Full variable domain (rest looked up from reference TRBV28 and TRBJ2-7): DVKVTQSSRYLVKRTGEKVFLECVQDMDHENMFWYRQDPGLGLRLIYFSYDVKMKEKGDIPEGYSVSREKKERFSLILESASTNQTSMYLCASSRYTSGSYEQYFGPGTRLTVT.

This clonotype appeared a single time. V usage is TRBV27 and J usage is TRBJ2-4; D might be TRBD2 (5 bases). The CDR3 consists of 16 residues. V was trimmed by 3 bases and J by 4 bases, leaving 16 bases between them. Germline V gives CDR1 MNHEY, CDR2 SMNVEV (reference sequence). The CDR3, as DNA: TGTGCCAGCAGTTTGGGGAGCATACTAGGTAAAAACATTCAGTACTTC. Amino acids: CASSLGSILGKNIQYF.

There are many counts of this clonotype. In nucleotides, the CDR3 is TGTGCCAGCAGCTTTACAAGGAGCTCCTACAATGAGCAGTTCTTC. Translated: CASSFTRSSYNEQFF. The chain combines TRBV7-9 with TRBJ2-1; D call uncertain. This CDR3 spans 15 amino acids. Looked up from germline, CDR1 is SEHNR and CDR2 is FQNEAQ (reference sequence). Trimming stripped 3 bases from V and 0 bases from J, with 9 bases between.

The sample holds many counts of this clonotype. The CDR3 sequence is CATSSGQSYQPQHF. CDR3 sequence (DNA): TGTGCCACCTCGTCCGGACAGTCTTATCAGCCCCAGCATTTT. V gene TRBV24-1 combines with J gene TRBJ1-5, with D perhaps TRBD1 (6 bases). The CDR3 runs 14 residues. Trimming cost V 9 bases and J 5 bases, with 16 bases left between them. Looked up from germline, CDR1 is KGHDR and CDR2 is SFDVKD.

This clonotype was counted once. The junction departs from the called germline gene at one end, perhaps through a read error. The chain is built from TRBV4-1 and TRBJ2-7; D is ambiguous. Germline V lookup: CDR1 MGHRA, CDR2 YSYEKL. The CDR3 runs 13 residues. The CDR3 spells CTSSPRVAYEQYF. CDR3 sequence (DNA): TGCACCAGCAGCCCCCGCGTGGCCTACGAGCAGTACTTC.

This clonotype showed up many times. In DNA form, the CDR3 reads TGTGCCAGCAGTTCCCTCGTGCAGTACTTC. Protein: CASSSLVQYF. This rearrangement joins TRBV28 to TRBJ2-7; unclear D gene. Germline V lookup: CDR1 MDHEN, CDR2 SYDVKM. V was clipped by 4 bases and J by 9 bases, with 7 bases between them. The CDR3 totals 10 residues.

The table lists this clonotype with many counts. The V and J genes are TRBV15 and TRBJ2-3; D is ambiguous. The V gene's germline CDR1 is LNHNV and CDR2 YYDKDF (reference sequence). V lost 4 bases and J 0 bases, leaving 5 bases between the germline ends. The CDR3 runs to 13 residues. The CDR3 sequence is CATSTYSTDTQYF. Written as DNA, the CDR3 is TGTGCCACCAGCACATACAGCACAGATACGCAGTATTTT.

At least ten counts were recorded for this clonotype. V gene TRBV2 combines with J gene TRBJ2-5, with TRBD2 matching 9 bases. CDR1 and CDR2 (germline): SNHLY, FYNNEI. Losses at the gene ends were 1 base for V and 4 bases for J; bases not matched to a gene: 7. CDR3 size: 16 residues. The CDR3 sequence: CASSEGWREGVETQYF. The CDR3 nucleotides are TGTGCCAGCAGTGAAGGATGGCGGGAGGGCGTAGAGACCCAGTACTTC.

This clonotype was counted many times. The rearrangement joins TRBV12-3 or TRBV12-4 to TRBJ1-1; D is uncertain. Trimming stripped 4 bases from V and 3 bases from J, with 9 bases between. The length of the CDR3 is 13 residues. DNA for the CDR3: TGTGCCAGCAGTTCACAGCCTGACACTGAAGCTTTCTTT. Protein: CASSSQPDTEAFF.

Many counts were recorded for this clonotype. The rearrangement joins TRBV7-9 to TRBJ1-5; D is possibly TRBD1 (6 bases). Germline V CDR1 and CDR2: SEHNR, FQNEAQ (reference sequence). With 5 bases removed from V and 5 bases from J, the gap between germline ends came to 10 bases. The CDR3 covers 13 residues. CDR3 amino acids: CASSRGGDQPQHF. The CDR3 coding sequence is TGTGCCAGCAGCCGAGGGGGGGATCAGCCCCAGCATTTT.